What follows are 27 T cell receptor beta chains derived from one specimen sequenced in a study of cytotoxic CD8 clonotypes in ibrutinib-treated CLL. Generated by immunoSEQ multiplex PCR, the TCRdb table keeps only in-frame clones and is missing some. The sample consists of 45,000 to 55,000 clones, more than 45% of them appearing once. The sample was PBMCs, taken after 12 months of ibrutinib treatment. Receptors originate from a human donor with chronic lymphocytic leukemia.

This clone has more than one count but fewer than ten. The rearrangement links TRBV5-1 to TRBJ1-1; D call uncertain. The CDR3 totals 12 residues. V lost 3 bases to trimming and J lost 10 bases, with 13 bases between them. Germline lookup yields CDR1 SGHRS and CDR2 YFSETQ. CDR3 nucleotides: TGCGCCAGCAGCTCGACCGCGTACAGAGCTTTCTTT. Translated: CASSSTAYRAFF.

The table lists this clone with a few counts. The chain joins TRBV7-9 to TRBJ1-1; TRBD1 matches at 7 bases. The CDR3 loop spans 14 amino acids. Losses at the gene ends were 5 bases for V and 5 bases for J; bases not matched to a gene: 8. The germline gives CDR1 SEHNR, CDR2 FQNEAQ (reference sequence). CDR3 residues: CASSLQGFGTEAFF. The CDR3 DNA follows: TGTGCCAGCAGCCTACAGGGGTTCGGGACTGAAGCTTTCTTT.

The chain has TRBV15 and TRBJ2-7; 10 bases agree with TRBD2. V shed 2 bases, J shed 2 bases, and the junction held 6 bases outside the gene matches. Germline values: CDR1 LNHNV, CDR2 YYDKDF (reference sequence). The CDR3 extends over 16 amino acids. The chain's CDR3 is CATSRSATSGAYEQYF. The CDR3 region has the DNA TGTGCCACCAGCAGATCCGCCACTAGCGGGGCCTACGAGCAGTACTTC.

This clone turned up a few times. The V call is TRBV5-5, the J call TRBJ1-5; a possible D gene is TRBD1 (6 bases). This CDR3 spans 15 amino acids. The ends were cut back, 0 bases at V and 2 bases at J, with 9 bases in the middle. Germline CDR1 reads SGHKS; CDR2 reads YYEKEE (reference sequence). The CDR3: CASSLAGVGNQPQHF. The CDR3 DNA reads TGTGCCAGCAGCTTGGCAGGGGTTGGCAATCAGCCCCAGCATTTT. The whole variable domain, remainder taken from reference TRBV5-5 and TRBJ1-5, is DAGVTQSPTHLIKTRGQQVTLRCSPISGHKSVSWYQQVLGQGPQFIFQYYEKEERGRGNFPDRFSARQFPNYSSELNVNALLLGDSALYLCASSLAGVGNQPQHFGDGTRLSIL.

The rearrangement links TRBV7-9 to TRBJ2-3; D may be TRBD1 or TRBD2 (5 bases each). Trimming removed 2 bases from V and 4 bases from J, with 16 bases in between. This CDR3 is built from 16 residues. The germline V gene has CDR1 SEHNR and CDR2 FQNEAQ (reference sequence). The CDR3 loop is CASSLKEAGKADTQYF. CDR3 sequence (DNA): TGTGCCAGCAGCTTAAAGGAGGCAGGGAAGGCAGATACGCAGTATTTT. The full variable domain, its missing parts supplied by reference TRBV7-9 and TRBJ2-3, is DTGVSQNPRHKITKRGQNVTFRCDPISEHNRLYWYRQTLGQGPEFLTYFQNEAQLEKSRLLSDRFSAERPKGSFSTLEIQRTEQGDSAMYLCASSLKEAGKADTQYFGPGTRLTVL.

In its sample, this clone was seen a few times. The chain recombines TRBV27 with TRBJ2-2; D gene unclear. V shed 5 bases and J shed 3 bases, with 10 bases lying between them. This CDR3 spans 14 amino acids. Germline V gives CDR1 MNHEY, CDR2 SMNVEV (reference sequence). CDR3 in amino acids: CASSLRVYTGELFF. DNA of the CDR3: TGTGCCAGCAGTCTTAGGGTGTACACCGGGGAGCTGTTTTTT.

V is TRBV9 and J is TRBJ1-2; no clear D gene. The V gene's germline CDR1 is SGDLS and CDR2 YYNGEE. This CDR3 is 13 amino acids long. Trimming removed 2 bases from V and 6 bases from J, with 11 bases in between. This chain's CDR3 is CASSVSGKDGYTF. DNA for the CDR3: TGTGCCAGCAGCGTCTCGGGAAAGGATGGCTACACCTTC.

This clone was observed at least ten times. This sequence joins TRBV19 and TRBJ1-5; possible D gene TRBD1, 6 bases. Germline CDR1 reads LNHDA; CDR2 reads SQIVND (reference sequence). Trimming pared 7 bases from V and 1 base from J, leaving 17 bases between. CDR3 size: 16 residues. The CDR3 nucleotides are TGTGCCAGTACCCCCCCCGGAGGGGGGAGCAATCAGCCCCAGCATTTT. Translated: CASTPPGGGSNQPQHF.

The CDR3 region is CASTYGGLAGEQYF. The CDR3 DNA is TGTGCCAGCACTTACGGGGGACTCGCCGGGGAGCAGTACTTC. The gene calls are TRBV28 and TRBJ2-7; the D gene is possibly TRBD2 (6 bases). Trimming left V 7 bases short and J 7 bases short, with 20 bases between. In germline, CDR1 is MDHEN, CDR2 SYDVKM. The CDR3 sequence is 14 residues long.

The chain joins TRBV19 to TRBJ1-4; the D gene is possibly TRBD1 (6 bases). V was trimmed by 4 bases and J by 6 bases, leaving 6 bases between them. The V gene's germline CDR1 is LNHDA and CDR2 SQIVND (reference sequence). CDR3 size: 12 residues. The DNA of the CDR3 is TGTGCCAGTAGTAGACAGGATGAAAAACTGTTTTTT. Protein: CASSRQDEKLFF. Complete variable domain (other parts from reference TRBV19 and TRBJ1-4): DGGITQSPKYLFRKEGQNVTLSCEQNLNHDAMYWYRQDPGQGLRLIYYSQIVNDFQKGDIAEGYSVSREKKESFPLTVTSAQKNPTAFYLCASSRQDEKLFFGSGTQLSVL.

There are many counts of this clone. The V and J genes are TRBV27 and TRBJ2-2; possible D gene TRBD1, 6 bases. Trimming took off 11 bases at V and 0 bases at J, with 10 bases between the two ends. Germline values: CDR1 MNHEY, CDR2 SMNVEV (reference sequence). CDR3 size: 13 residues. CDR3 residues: CAGGMTNTGELFF. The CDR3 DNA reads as TGTGCCGGGGGCATGACGAACACCGGGGAGCTGTTTTTT.

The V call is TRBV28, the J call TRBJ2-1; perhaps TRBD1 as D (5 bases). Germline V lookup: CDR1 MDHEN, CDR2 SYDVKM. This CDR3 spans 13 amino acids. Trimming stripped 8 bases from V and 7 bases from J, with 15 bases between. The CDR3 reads CASGQTVSNEQFF. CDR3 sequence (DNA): TGTGCCAGCGGTCAGACAGTGTCAAATGAGCAGTTCTTC.

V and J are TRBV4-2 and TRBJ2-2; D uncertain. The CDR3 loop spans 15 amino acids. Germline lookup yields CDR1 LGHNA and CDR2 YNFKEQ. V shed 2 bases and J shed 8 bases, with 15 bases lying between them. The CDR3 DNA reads TGTGCCAGCAGCCAAAGTCTCCGGGTCAGGGGGGAGCTGTTTTTT. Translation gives CASSQSLRVRGELFF.

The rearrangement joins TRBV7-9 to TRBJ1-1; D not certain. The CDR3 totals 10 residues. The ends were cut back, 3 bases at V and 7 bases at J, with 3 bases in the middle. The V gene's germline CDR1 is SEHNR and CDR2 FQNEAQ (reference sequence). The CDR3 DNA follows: TGTGCCAGCAGCTTGGATGAAGCTTTCTTT. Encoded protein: CASSLDEAFF.

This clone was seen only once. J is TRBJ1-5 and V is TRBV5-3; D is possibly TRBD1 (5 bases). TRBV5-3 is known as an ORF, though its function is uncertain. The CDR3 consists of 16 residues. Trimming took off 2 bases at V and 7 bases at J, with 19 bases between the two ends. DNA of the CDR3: TGTGCCAGAAGCTTAAGGGGAGAGGAGGGTGGGCAGCCCCAGCATTTT. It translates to CARSLRGEEGGQPQHF.

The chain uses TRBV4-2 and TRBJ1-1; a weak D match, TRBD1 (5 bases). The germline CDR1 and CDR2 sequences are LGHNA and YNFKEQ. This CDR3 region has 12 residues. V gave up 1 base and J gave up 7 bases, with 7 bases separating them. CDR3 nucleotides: TGTGCCAGCAGCCAAGGAGGGGATGAAGCTTTCTTT. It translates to CASSQGGDEAFF.

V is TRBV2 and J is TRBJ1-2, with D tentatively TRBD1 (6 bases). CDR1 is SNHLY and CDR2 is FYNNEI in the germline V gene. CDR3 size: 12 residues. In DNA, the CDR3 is TGTGGTACCACTCGGGGGGCCGGTGGCTACACCTTC. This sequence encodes CGTTRGAGGYTF.

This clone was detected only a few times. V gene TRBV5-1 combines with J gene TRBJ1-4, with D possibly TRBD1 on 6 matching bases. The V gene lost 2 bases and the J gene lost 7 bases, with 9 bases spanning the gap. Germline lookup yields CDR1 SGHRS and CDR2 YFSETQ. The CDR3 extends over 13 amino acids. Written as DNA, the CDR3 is TGCGCCAGCAGCTTAACAGGGACTGAAAAACTGTTTTTT. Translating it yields CASSLTGTEKLFF.

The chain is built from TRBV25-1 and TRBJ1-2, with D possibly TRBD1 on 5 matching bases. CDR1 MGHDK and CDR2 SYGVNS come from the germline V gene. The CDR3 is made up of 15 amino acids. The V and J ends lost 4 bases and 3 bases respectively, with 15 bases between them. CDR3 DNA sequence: TGTGCCAGCAGTGGGGGGTACAAAATCCACTATGGCTACACCTTC. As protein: CASSGGYKIHYGYTF.

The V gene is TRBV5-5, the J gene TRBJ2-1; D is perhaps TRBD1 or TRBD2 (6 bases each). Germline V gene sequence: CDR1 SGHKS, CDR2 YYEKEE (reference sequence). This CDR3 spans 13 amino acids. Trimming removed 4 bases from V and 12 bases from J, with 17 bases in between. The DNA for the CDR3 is TGTGCCAGCAGCCCCTACAGGGAGACTAGGCAGTTCTTC. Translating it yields CASSPYRETRQFF.

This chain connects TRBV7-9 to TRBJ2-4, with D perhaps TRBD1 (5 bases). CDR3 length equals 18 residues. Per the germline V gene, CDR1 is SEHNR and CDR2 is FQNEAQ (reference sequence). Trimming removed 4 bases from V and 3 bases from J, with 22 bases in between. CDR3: CASSSTVQLEIGKNIQYF. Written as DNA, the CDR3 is TGTGCCAGCAGCTCGACAGTTCAGTTGGAGATTGGCAAAAACATTCAGTACTTC.

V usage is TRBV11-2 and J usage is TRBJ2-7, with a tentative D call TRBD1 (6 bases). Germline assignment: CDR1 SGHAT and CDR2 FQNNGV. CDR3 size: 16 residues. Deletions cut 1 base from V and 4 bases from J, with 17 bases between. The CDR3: CASSLVPTGKRYEQYF. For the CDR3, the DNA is TGTGCCAGCAGCTTAGTCCCCACAGGGAAGAGGTACGAGCAGTACTTC.

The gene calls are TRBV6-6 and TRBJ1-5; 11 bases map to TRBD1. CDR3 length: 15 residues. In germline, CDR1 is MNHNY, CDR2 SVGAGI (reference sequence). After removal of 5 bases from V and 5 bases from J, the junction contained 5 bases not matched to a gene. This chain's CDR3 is CASSPDRGRDQPQHF. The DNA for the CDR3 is TGTGCCAGCAGTCCGGACAGGGGGCGCGATCAGCCCCAGCATTTT.

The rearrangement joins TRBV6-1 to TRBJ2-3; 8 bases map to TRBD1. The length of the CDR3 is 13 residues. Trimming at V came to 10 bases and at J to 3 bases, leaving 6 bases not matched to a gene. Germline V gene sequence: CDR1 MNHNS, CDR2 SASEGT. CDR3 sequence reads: CATGQGRTDTQYF. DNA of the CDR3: TGTGCCACTGGACAGGGAAGGACAGATACGCAGTATTTT.

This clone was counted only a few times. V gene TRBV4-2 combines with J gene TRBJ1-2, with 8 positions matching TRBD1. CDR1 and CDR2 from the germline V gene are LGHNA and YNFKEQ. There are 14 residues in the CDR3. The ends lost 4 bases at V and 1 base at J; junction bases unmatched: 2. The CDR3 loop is CASSRGQGNYGYTF. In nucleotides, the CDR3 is TGTGCCAGCAGCCGCGGACAGGGTAACTATGGCTACACCTTC.

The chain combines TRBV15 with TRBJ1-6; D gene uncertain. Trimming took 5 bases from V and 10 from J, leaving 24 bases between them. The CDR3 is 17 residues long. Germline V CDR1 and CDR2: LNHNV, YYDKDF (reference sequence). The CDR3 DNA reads TGTGCCACCAGCCCAACGGGAGGAGGGTCTAAGGAATCACCCCTCCACTTT. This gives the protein CATSPTGGGSKESPLHF.

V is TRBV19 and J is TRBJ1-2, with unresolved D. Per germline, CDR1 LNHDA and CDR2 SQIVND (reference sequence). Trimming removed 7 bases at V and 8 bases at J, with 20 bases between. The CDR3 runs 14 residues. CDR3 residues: CASTQQWRTGGYTF. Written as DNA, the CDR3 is TGTGCCAGTACTCAGCAATGGAGGACCGGAGGCTACACCTTC.